These 32 T cell receptor beta chains were sequenced from one sample in a study of blood T cell repertoires in COVID-19. Method: immunoSEQ multiplex PCR; TCRdb's copy keeps in-frame clones and lacks some. The data show around 150,000 clones, around 85% seen once. Sequenced input: peripheral blood. The source of these receptors is a man in his sixties with active or convalescent COVID-19.

The chain links TRBV18 to TRBJ1-4, with 7 bases lining up with TRBD1. The CDR3 contains 15 residues. V was clipped by 6 bases and J by 2 bases; unmatched bases: 6. Looked up from germline, CDR1 is KGHSH and CDR2 is LQKENI. The CDR3 region has the DNA TGTGCCAGCTCTCGCCGGGGACAGACTAATGAAAAACTGTTTTTT. It codes for CASSRRGQTNEKLFF.

This clone showed up just once. This chain joins TRBV11-2 and TRBJ2-1, with 7 bases identical to TRBD2. The CDR3 runs 17 residues. V lost 1 base and J lost 5; bases outside the gene matches: 11. Germline V gene sequence: CDR1 SGHAT, CDR2 FQNNGV. The CDR3 reads CASSLGFTAGLNNEQFF. The CDR3 region has the DNA TGTGCCAGCAGCTTAGGGTTCACAGCGGGACTGAACAATGAGCAGTTCTTC.

The chain links TRBV2 to TRBJ2-1, with D perhaps TRBD2 (5 bases). Germline CDR1 SNHLY, CDR2 FYNNEI. V was cut by 9 bases and J by 8 bases, with 11 bases left in between. The CDR3 is 11 amino acids. CDR3 nucleotide sequence: TGTGCCAGGAGCGGAGGATATGAGCAGTTCTTC. Translated, it gives CARSGGYEQFF.

The CDR3 loop is CATRQGYYGYTF. In nucleotides, the CDR3 is TGTGCCACAAGACAGGGATACTATGGCTACACCTTC. The chain has TRBV19 and TRBJ1-2, with 7 nucleotides matching TRBD1. This CDR3 contains 12 residues. V lost 10 bases and J lost 3; bases outside the gene matches: 5. CDR1 is LNHDA, CDR2 SQIVND, per germline (reference sequence).

This clone was seen more than once but under ten times. This chain connects TRBV19 to TRBJ1-5, with D possibly being TRBD1 (6 bases). The V and J ends lost 6 bases and 6 bases respectively, with 12 bases between them. This CDR3 has 13 amino acids. Germline V gene sequence: CDR1 LNHDA, CDR2 SQIVND (reference sequence). This CDR3 reads CASSGEGVQPQHF. DNA for the CDR3: TGTGCCAGTAGCGGGGAGGGGGTTCAGCCCCAGCATTTT.

CDR3 amino acids: CASSPDATGETQYF. CDR3 bases: TGTGCCAGCTCACCCGACGCGACAGGGGAGACCCAGTACTTC. The chain employs TRBV18 and TRBJ2-5; 7 positions match TRBD1. From germline, CDR1 is KGHSH and CDR2 LQKENI. The V and J ends lost 3 bases and 5 bases, in that order; junction bases with no gene match: 6. The CDR3 consists of 14 residues.

This clone has just a few counts. The rearrangement uses TRBV5-1 and TRBJ2-3, with TRBD1 matching 8 bases. V lost 2 bases, J lost 4 bases, and 9 bases stayed unmatched. CDR3 size: 16 residues. Looked up from germline, CDR1 is SGHRS and CDR2 is YFSETQ. The CDR3 reads CASSFDRDRPSDTQYF. As DNA, the CDR3 is TGCGCCAGCAGCTTTGACCGGGACAGGCCCTCAGATACGCAGTATTTT.

This sequence joins TRBV19 and TRBJ2-2, with 9 bases that match TRBD1. J gave up 10 bases and V 6 bases, and 12 bases lay outside the gene matches. This CDR3 is 15 amino acids long. Per germline, CDR1 LNHDA and CDR2 SQIVND (reference sequence). The CDR3 loop reads CASSTTHRGREELFF. In DNA form, the CDR3 reads TGTGCCAGTAGCACCACCCACAGGGGGCGTGAGGAGCTGTTTTTT.

The J gene is TRBJ2-1, the V gene TRBV5-1; 7 nucleotides align to TRBD2. Trimming at V came to 3 bases and at J to 1 base, leaving 7 bases not matched to a gene. CDR3 size: 16 residues. Per the germline V gene, CDR1 is SGHRS and CDR2 is YFSETQ. CDR3 DNA: TGCGCCAGCAGCTCGGGGACTATCCCTTCCTACAATGAGCAGTTCTTC. The encoded protein is CASSSGTIPSYNEQFF.

The chain links TRBV11-3 to TRBJ2-5; D possibly corresponds to TRBD2 (6 bases). The CDR3 length is 13 residues. With 5 bases removed from V and 3 bases from J, the gap between germline ends came to 10 bases. Looked up from germline, CDR1 is SGHNT and CDR2 is YENEEA. The chain's CDR3 is CASSRPGEETQYF. CDR3 bases: TGTGCCAGCAGCCGGCCGGGGGAAGAGACCCAGTACTTC.

This clone was seen more than once but under ten times. The V and J genes are TRBV5-1 and TRBJ2-7; D might be TRBD1 (6 bases). V gave up 4 bases and J gave up 1 base, with 6 bases separating them. The CDR3 consists of 12 residues. Germline CDR1 is SGHRS and CDR2 is YFSETQ. The chain's CDR3 is CASSTGSYEQYF. The CDR3 DNA sequence: TGCGCCAGCAGCACAGGGTCCTACGAGCAGTACTTC.

The V gene is TRBV2, the J gene TRBJ2-5; 8 nucleotides agree with TRBD1. This CDR3 comprises 13 residues. J gave up 2 bases and V 6 bases, and 2 bases lay outside the gene matches. Germline V gene data show CDR1 as SNHLY and CDR2 as FYNNEI. The CDR3 sequence is CASRRTGQETQYF. CDR3 coding DNA: TGTGCCAGCAGGCGGACAGGGCAAGAGACCCAGTACTTC.

The chain couples TRBV5-8 to TRBJ1-5, with D possibly TRBD1 on 5 matching bases. V was shortened by 0 bases and J by 10 bases, with 20 bases between the two germline ends. This CDR3 has 16 residues. CDR1 and CDR2 (germline): SGHTS, YDEGEE. The CDR3 sequence: CASSLGHRLGTIPQHF. The CDR3 DNA reads TGTGCCAGCAGCTTGGGACACAGGTTGGGAACAATTCCCCAGCATTTT.

The chain carries TRBV9 and TRBJ2-2; a weak D match, TRBD1 (5 bases). V lost 2 bases and J lost 7, with 12 bases in between. From germline, CDR1 is SGDLS and CDR2 YYNGEE. This CDR3 is built from 14 residues. DNA for the CDR3: TGTGCCAGCAGCGTGGGCAGGGTTAACGGGGAGCTGTTTTTT. Protein sequence: CASSVGRVNGELFF.

The CDR3 nucleotides read TGTGCCAGCAGCTTAGGGCGGCCCAATGAGCAGTTCTTC. Its protein is CASSLGRPNEQFF. The rearrangement uses TRBV13 and TRBJ2-1; D remains unclear. The CDR3 spans 13 residues. The germline V and J ends were trimmed by 0 bases and 6 bases, with 6 bases remaining between them. Germline V gene lookup returns CDR1 PRHDT and CDR2 FYEKMQ (reference sequence). The whole variable domain, remainder taken from reference TRBV13 and TRBJ2-1, is AAGVIQSPRHLIKEKRETATLKCYPIPRHDTVYWYQQGPGQDPQFLISFYEKMQSDKGSIPDRFSAQQFSDYHSELNMSSLELGDSALYFCASSLGRPNEQFFGPGTRLTVL.

Here the CDR3 DNA reads TGTGCCAGCAGCTTGTCTGCGGGGGGGCTATCAGAGACCCAGTACTTC. Protein sequence: CASSLSAGGLSETQYF. The chain employs TRBV5-4 and TRBJ2-5, with TRBD2 matching 9 bases. The CDR3 is 16 amino acids. From germline, CDR1 is SGHNT and CDR2 YYREEE (reference sequence). Trimming removed 1 base from V and 4 bases from J; junction bases left unmatched: 8.

The rearrangement uses TRBV3-1 (or the pseudogene TRBV3-2) and TRBJ1-2; 7 bases fit TRBD1. V was clipped by 8 bases and J by 6 bases; unmatched bases: 6. In germline, CDR1 is LGHDT, CDR2 YNNKEL (reference sequence). This CDR3 spans 12 amino acids. CDR3 sequence reads: CASRGGSDGYTF. The CDR3 nucleotides are TGTGCCAGCCGAGGGGGCTCTGATGGCTACACCTTC.

This chain uses TRBV10-1 with TRBJ2-7; 8 nucleotides match TRBD2. The CDR3 has 14 amino acids. Germline CDR1 is WNHNN and CDR2 is SYGVQD (reference sequence). Trimming removed 3 bases from V and 2 bases from J; junction bases left unmatched: 3. The CDR3 DNA follows: TGCGCCAGCAGTGAAGCGGGAGTACCCTACGAGCAGTACTTC. As protein: CASSEAGVPYEQYF.

This clone turned up a few times. This chain uses TRBV5-1 with TRBJ1-1, with D maybe TRBD1 (5 bases). From germline, CDR1 is SGHRS and CDR2 YFSETQ. Trimming pared 0 bases from V and 4 bases from J, leaving 10 bases between. The CDR3 totals 14 residues. CDR3 nucleotide sequence: TGCGCCAGCAGCTTGGCAGGGTCGGGCACTGAAGCTTTCTTT. Amino acid sequence: CASSLAGSGTEAFF.

The gene calls are TRBV6-5 and TRBJ2-1, with D perhaps TRBD1 (6 bases). Looked up from germline, CDR1 is MNHEY and CDR2 is SVGAGI. The CDR3 has 13 residues. Trimming took off 6 bases at V and 10 bases at J, with 16 bases between the two ends. CDR3 residues: CASRPPLGQEQFF. DNA for the CDR3: TGTGCCAGCAGACCTCCCCTCGGACAGGAGCAGTTCTTC.

This clone has just one count. The gene calls are TRBV28 and TRBJ1-2; 11 nucleotides line up with TRBD1. This CDR3 region has 14 residues. V lost 7 bases, J lost 7 bases, and 8 bases stayed unmatched. Germline V gene lookup returns CDR1 MDHEN and CDR2 SYDVKM. CDR3 sequence (DNA): TGTGCCAGCACCTTAGGGGGACAGGGGGTTGGCTACACCTTC. It codes for CASTLGGQGVGYTF.

V usage is TRBV11-3 and J usage is TRBJ2-1; the D is unclear. This CDR3 contains 15 residues. CDR1 and CDR2 (germline): SGHNT, YENEEA. Deletions cut 5 bases from V and 6 bases from J, with 17 bases between. For the CDR3, the DNA is TGTGCCAGCAGCCCACCCCATACGCCCGGCAATGAGCAGTTCTTC. Its protein product is CASSPPHTPGNEQFF.

The chain combines TRBV19 with TRBJ1-2; D is possibly TRBD1 (5 bases). This CDR3 has 14 amino acids. V was trimmed by 4 bases and J by 0 bases, leaving 9 bases between them. CDR1 and CDR2 (germline): LNHDA, SQIVND (reference sequence). The CDR3 DNA follows: TGTGCCAGTAGTACGGGGGACGCTAACTATGGCTACACCTTC. Translating it yields CASSTGDANYGYTF.

The chain recombines TRBV20-1 with TRBJ1-1, with TRBD1 identical over 11 bases. This CDR3 is 15 amino acids long. Losses at the gene ends were 3 bases for V and 1 base for J; bases not matched to a gene: 4. Germline CDR1 DFQATT, CDR2 SNEGSKA (reference sequence). The CDR3 loop reads CSASAGTGGNTEAFF. CDR3 coding DNA: TGCAGTGCTAGTGCCGGGACAGGGGGGAACACTGAAGCTTTCTTT.

V gene TRBV24-1 combines with J gene TRBJ2-5, with D perhaps TRBD1 (6 bases). Trimming stripped 5 bases from V and 5 bases from J, with 14 bases between. The CDR3 is made up of 14 amino acids. Per germline, CDR1 KGHDR and CDR2 SFDVKD. The CDR3 protein is CATSVAGAQETQYF. The CDR3 region has the DNA TGTGCCACCAGTGTGGCAGGGGCGCAGGAGACCCAGTACTTC.

This clone was counted between two and nine times. The chain employs TRBV19 and TRBJ2-1; 11 nucleotides line up with TRBD2. Germline V gives CDR1 LNHDA, CDR2 SQIVND (reference sequence). V dropped 6 bases and J dropped 10; count of bases not matched to a gene: 14. CDR3 length: 16 residues. This CDR3 reads CASRYTSGSLRGEQFF. In nucleotides, the CDR3 is TGTGCCAGTAGATATACTAGCGGGAGTTTGAGAGGGGAGCAGTTCTTC.

The genes are TRBV18 and TRBJ2-1; D possibly corresponds to TRBD2 (6 bases). With 1 base removed from V and 1 base from J, the gap between germline ends came to 14 bases. Germline CDR1 and CDR2: KGHSH and LQKENI. This CDR3 has 17 residues. CDR3 coding DNA: TGTGCCAGCTCACCACGCGGTCTTGCGGGATCCTACAATGAGCAGTTCTTC. Protein sequence: CASSPRGLAGSYNEQFF.

On this clone: A read error may explain this, as a much larger clone is one base away. The chain employs TRBV5-6 and TRBJ2-2, with D tentatively TRBD2 (7 bases). Germline V gives CDR1 SGHDT, CDR2 YYEEEE. The CDR3 covers 17 residues. Between the trimmed V and J ends, which lost 7 bases and 1 base, there was a span of 20 bases. CDR3 amino acids: CASLFGRGLGNTGELFF. The CDR3 region has the DNA TGTGCCAGCTTGTTCGGGCGGGGGCTGGGGAACACCGGGGAGCTGTTTTTT.

As concerns this clone: The junction differs from germline at one of its ends, possibly a read error. This chain connects TRBV6-5 to TRBJ2-2; the match to TRBD2 covers 7 bases. CDR1 MNHEY and CDR2 SVGAGI come from the germline V gene. This CDR3 has 15 residues. CDR3 residues: CASSYWTSGPGELFF. The CDR3 coding sequence is TGTGCCAGCAGCTACTGGACTAGTGGTCCCGGGGAGCTGTTTTTT.

The count of this clone is one. CDR3 in amino acids: CASSSGTDTQYF. The CDR3 DNA sequence: TGCGCCAGCAGTTCGGGCACAGATACGCAGTATTTT. The rearrangement links TRBV10-1 to TRBJ2-3; no definite D call. The germline gives CDR1 WNHNN, CDR2 SYGVQD (reference sequence). CDR3 length: 12 amino acids. V shed 5 bases and J shed 1 base, with 4 bases lying between them.

V gene TRBV19 combines with J gene TRBJ1-5, with D perhaps matching TRBD1 (5 bases). The germline V gene has CDR1 LNHDA and CDR2 SQIVND (reference sequence). Trimming removed 7 bases from V and 4 bases from J, with 14 bases in between. CDR3 size: 14 residues. For the CDR3, the DNA is TGTGCCAGTAACAGCAATGGGGGGAATCAGCCCCAGCATTTT. Amino acids: CASNSNGGNQPQHF.

This sequence joins TRBV19 and TRBJ1-5; the match to TRBD1 covers 10 bases. Trimming at V came to 6 bases and at J to 6 bases, leaving 8 bases not matched to a gene. Germline V gene sequence: CDR1 LNHDA, CDR2 SQIVND (reference sequence). The CDR3 sequence is 15 residues long. The CDR3 protein is CASRTTGGLGQPQHF. The CDR3 DNA reads TGTGCCAGTAGAACGACAGGGGGCCTTGGTCAGCCCCAGCATTTT.